The 32 T cell receptor beta chains below come from one sample, sequenced in a study of CXCR3-negative and CXCR3-positive naive CD8 T cells (dated by TCRdb to about 2019). The paper as a whole reports these results and caveats: Compared with CXCR3-negative naive cells, CXCR3-positive naive cells had TRB CDR3s with higher hydrophobicity (lower Kidera factor 4), lower energy, and higher strength and volume indices.

These TCRs are of unknown antigen specificity. The listed sequencing device is NextSeq 550. The Human TCR Profiling Kit (MiLaboratory) was used to prepare UMI-labeled 5' RACE TRB cDNA libraries. TCRdb reprocessed the sequencing reads and holds a single record per CDR3 protein sequence, with no DNA. The sample table records 90,000 to 150,000 distinct CDR3 sequences. About 0.35% of the sample belongs to the ten largest clones. Sample: naive CXCR3+ CD8+ T cells from blood. The intended sense of this specimen's cell subset or site label: CD45RO-CCR7+CD27+CD95- naive CD8+ T cells expressing CXCR3 (TNR3+). All receptors derive from a human donor in good health. Some clones in this sample may be carry-over from other donors' samples.

The chain employs TRBV7-9 and TRBJ2-1; TCRdb indicates TRBD2, and absent DNA this call remains unverified. Germline CDR1 and CDR2: SEHNR and FQNEAQ (reference sequence). CDR3 length: 15 amino acids. The CDR3 loop is CASCFGLAGYNEQFF.

J is TRBJ1-2 and V is TRBV11-3; TCRdb indicates TRBD1, and absent DNA this call remains unverified. CDR1 is SGHNT and CDR2 is YENEEA in the germline V gene. This CDR3 has 16 amino acids. CDR3: CASSSPGAGRTYGYTF.

The chain joins TRBV4-3 to TRBJ2-7. This CDR3 contains 16 residues. CDR1 is LGHNA and CDR2 is YSLEER in the germline V gene. CDR3 amino acids: CASSQATADSSYEQYF.

CDR3 in amino acids: CASSEDGIGQGQETQYF. This chain connects TRBV6-2 or TRBV6-3 to TRBJ2-5; lacking DNA, the TRBD1 call made by TCRdb goes unchecked. This CDR3 contains 17 residues. Germline CDR1 is MNHEY and CDR2 is SVGEGT.

The chain uses TRBV4-3 and TRBJ2-7; TCRdb proposes TRBD1, but this gene call is untestable without DNA. In germline, CDR1 is LGHNA, CDR2 YSLEER. The CDR3 contains 14 residues. The chain's CDR3 is CASSLGTGDNEQYF.

This chain joins TRBV20-1 and TRBJ2-7; TCRdb's D call, TRBD1, is unchecked because there is no DNA. The germline CDR1 and CDR2 sequences are DFQATT and SNEGSKA (reference sequence). The CDR3 is made up of 13 amino acids. The CDR3 protein is CSARDFGGTEQYF.

V is TRBV9 and J is TRBJ2-7; with no DNA, the TCRdb D assignment of TRBD1 cannot be verified. Germline CDR1 and CDR2: SGDLS and YYNGEE. The CDR3 runs to 14 residues. The CDR3 sequence: CASSVGQGYYEQYF.

The gene calls are TRBV5-5 and TRBJ2-7; no DNA is available, so the TRBD1 call from TCRdb remains unchecked. Looked up from germline, CDR1 is SGHKS and CDR2 is YYEKEE (reference sequence). The length of the CDR3 is 13 residues. CDR3 amino acids: CASSLWDSNEQYF.

The chain couples TRBV7-7 to TRBJ1-1. CDR3 size: 13 residues. Germline V lookup: CDR1 SSHAT, CDR2 FNYEAQ (reference sequence). CDR3 loop: CASSTTLNTEAFF.

The chain joins TRBV6-6 to TRBJ2-7; TCRdb names TRBD2, which stays unverified in the absence of DNA. CDR3 length equals 13 residues. Germline V lookup: CDR1 MNHNY, CDR2 SVGAGI (reference sequence). The chain's CDR3 is CASRGPPSYEQYF.

The chain is built from TRBV3-1 and TRBJ1-1. Germline assignment: CDR1 LGHDT and CDR2 YNNKEL (reference sequence). The CDR3 covers 14 residues. CDR3 sequence: CASSQAHGNTEAFF.

The rearrangement joins TRBV4-2 to TRBJ2-3. This CDR3 region has 11 residues. Germline CDR1 is LGHNA and CDR2 is YNFKEQ. CDR3 amino acids: CASSRTDTQYF.

This rearrangement joins TRBV21-1 to TRBJ1-4; TCRdb names TRBD1, which stays unverified in the absence of DNA. TRBV21-1 is flagged as a pseudogene. The CDR3 covers 15 residues. The CDR3 is CASSAPPSTNEKLFF.

The rearrangement links TRBV28 to TRBJ2-7; with no DNA, the TCRdb D assignment of TRBD2 cannot be verified. CDR1 and CDR2 (germline): MDHEN, SYDVKM. There are 14 residues in the CDR3. The CDR3 sequence is CAGSLGTSPYEQYF.

This chain uses TRBV28 with TRBJ2-1; checking the TCRdb D call of TRBD2 is not possible without DNA. CDR3 size: 19 residues. Germline values: CDR1 MDHEN, CDR2 SYDVKM. The CDR3 reads CASSLAPGTSGGPYNEQFF.

The chain joins TRBV4-3 to TRBJ2-7. Looked up from germline, CDR1 is LGHNA and CDR2 is YSLEER. The CDR3 runs to 15 residues. The CDR3 sequence: CASSQGAQNSYEQYF.

The chain is built from TRBV6-5 and TRBJ2-6. Germline CDR1 and CDR2: MNHEY and SVGAGI. The CDR3 loop spans 14 amino acids. CDR3 residues: CASSYRAGANVLTF.

This chain links TRBV28 with TRBJ1-1. This CDR3 contains 18 residues. Germline-derived CDR1 and CDR2 are MDHEN and SYDVKM. CDR3 region: CASRTIGTAGGMNTEAFF.

The J gene is TRBJ1-4, the V gene TRBV4-1. Germline V CDR1 and CDR2: MGHRA, YSYEKL. The CDR3 contains 15 residues. CDR3 loop: CASSRRDATNEKLFF.

The rearrangement uses TRBV12-3 or TRBV12-4 and TRBJ2-1; TCRdb names TRBD1, which stays unverified in the absence of DNA. The CDR3 length is 11 residues. The CDR3: CASSFQGDRFF.

The genes are TRBV27 and TRBJ2-1; TCRdb reports TRBD2, a call that lacks DNA to check it against. The CDR3 is 15 residues long. Germline V gene data show CDR1 as MNHEY and CDR2 as SMNVEV (reference sequence). CDR3 in amino acids: CASSLSGYSYNEQFF.

The chain links TRBV2 to TRBJ2-5; the D call from TCRdb, TRBD2, cannot be confirmed without DNA. This CDR3 region has 15 residues. In germline, CDR1 is SNHLY, CDR2 FYNNEI. CDR3 in amino acids: CASSPPGAVQETQYF.

The rearrangement joins TRBV20-1 to TRBJ1-5; without DNA, the TCRdb call of TRBD1 cannot be checked. The CDR3 is made up of 15 amino acids. Germline V gene lookup returns CDR1 DFQATT and CDR2 SNEGSKA (reference sequence). CDR3 loop: CSARGQGAGNQPQHF.

The chain has TRBV5-1 and TRBJ2-7; TCRdb's D call of TRBD2 is untestable without DNA. There are 14 residues in the CDR3. CDR1 and CDR2 from the germline V gene are SGHRS and YFSETQ. The CDR3 region is CASSFSGSSHEQYF.

The rearrangement joins TRBV7-2 to TRBJ2-7; lacking DNA, the TRBD1 call made by TCRdb goes unchecked. The CDR3 runs to 14 residues. Germline CDR1 SGHTA, CDR2 FQGNSA. The CDR3 loop is CASSSDSAYYEQYF.

The chain has TRBV21-1 and TRBJ2-3; TCRdb's D call, TRBD1, is unchecked because there is no DNA. TRBV21-1 has pseudogene status. The CDR3 consists of 18 residues. The CDR3 loop is CASSKAEQGKDGADTQYF.

This sequence joins TRBV4-1 and TRBJ1-2. The CDR3 spans 15 residues. CDR1 and CDR2 from the germline V gene are MGHRA and YSYEKL. CDR3: CASSQDSSQDYGYTF.

This chain uses TRBV7-7 with TRBJ2-7; absent DNA, TCRdb's TRBD1 call cannot be checked. CDR3 length: 13 residues. Germline CDR1 reads SSHAT; CDR2 reads FNYEAQ (reference sequence). This CDR3 reads CASSLGGGNEQYF.

The chain carries TRBV2 and TRBJ2-7. This CDR3 contains 12 residues. CDR1 and CDR2 from the germline V gene are SNHLY and FYNNEI. Here the CDR3 reads CASSAGTLGQYF. The complete variable domain, with remaining parts taken from reference TRBV2 and TRBJ2-7, reads EPEVTQTPSHQVTQMGQEVILRCVPISNHLYFYWYRQILGQKVEFLVSFYNNEISEKSEIFDDQFSVERPDGSNFTLKIRSTKLEDSAMYFCASSAGTLGQYFGPGTRLTVT.

The chain links TRBV27 to TRBJ2-1. Germline-derived CDR1 and CDR2 are MNHEY and SMNVEV (reference sequence). This CDR3 spans 16 amino acids. CDR3 in amino acids: CASSLTPGGSYNEQFF.

V gene TRBV9 combines with J gene TRBJ2-5; TCRdb proposes TRBD2, but this gene call is untestable without DNA. This CDR3 is 15 amino acids long. Germline-derived CDR1 and CDR2 are SGDLS and YYNGEE. The CDR3 is CASNLIGTLQETQYF.

The chain couples TRBV25-1 to TRBJ2-1; with no DNA, the TCRdb D assignment of TRBD2 cannot be verified. Per germline, CDR1 MGHDK and CDR2 SYGVNS. The CDR3 loop spans 14 amino acids. The CDR3 here is CASSLAGAINEQFF.